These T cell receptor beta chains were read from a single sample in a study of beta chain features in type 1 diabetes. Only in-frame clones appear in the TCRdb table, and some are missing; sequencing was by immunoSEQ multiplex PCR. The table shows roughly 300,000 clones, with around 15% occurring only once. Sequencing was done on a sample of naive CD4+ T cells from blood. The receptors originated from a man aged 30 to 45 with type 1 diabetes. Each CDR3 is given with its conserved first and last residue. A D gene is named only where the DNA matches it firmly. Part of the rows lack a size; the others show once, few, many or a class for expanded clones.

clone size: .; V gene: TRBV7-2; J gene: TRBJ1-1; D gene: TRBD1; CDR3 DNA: TGTGCCAGCAGATTGGGACAGGGGGTTACTGAAGCTTTCTTT; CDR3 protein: CASRLGQGVTEAFF
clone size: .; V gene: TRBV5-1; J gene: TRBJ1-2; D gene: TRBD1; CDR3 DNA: TGCGCCAGCAGCACAGGACAGGATGGCTACACCTTC; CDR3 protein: CASSTGQDGYTF
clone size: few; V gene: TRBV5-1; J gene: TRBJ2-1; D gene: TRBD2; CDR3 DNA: TGCGCCAGCAATCGGGACTACGGTTACAATGAGCAGTTCTTC; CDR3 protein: CASNRDYGYNEQFF
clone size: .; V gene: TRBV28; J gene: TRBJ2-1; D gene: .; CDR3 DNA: TGTGCCAGCAGCCCTGGAGGGACAGCATACAATGAGCAGTTCTTC; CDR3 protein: CASSPGGTAYNEQFF
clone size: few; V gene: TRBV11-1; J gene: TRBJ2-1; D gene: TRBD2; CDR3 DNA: TGTGCCAGCAGCAAGGGACTAGCGGGCACCTACAATGAGCAGTTCTTC; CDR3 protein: CASSKGLAGTYNEQFF
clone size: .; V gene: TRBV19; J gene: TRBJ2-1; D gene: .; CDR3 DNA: TGTGCCAGTAGGAAACTATCAAGCTCCTACAATGAGCAGTTCTTC; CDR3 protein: CASRKLSSSYNEQFF
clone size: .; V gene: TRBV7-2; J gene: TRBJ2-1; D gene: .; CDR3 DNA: TGTGCCAGCAGCCCACCCCTGCGGCGTCAGTTCTTC; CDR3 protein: CASSPPLRRQFF
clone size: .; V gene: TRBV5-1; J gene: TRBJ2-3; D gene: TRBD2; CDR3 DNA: TGCGCCAGCAGCCTCGGGACTAGAGGAGATACGCAGTATTTT; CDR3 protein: CASSLGTRGDTQYF
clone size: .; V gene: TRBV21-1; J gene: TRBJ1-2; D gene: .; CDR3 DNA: TGTGCCAGCACACCGACAGGGGGGGGACAAGGCTACACCTTC; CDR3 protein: CASTPTGGGQGYTF
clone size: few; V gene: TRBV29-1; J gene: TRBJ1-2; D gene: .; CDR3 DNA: TGCAGCGTTCAGGGTACTGAGGGCTACACCTTC; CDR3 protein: CSVQGTEGYTF
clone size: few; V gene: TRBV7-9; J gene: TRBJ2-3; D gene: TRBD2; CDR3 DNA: TGTGCCAGCAGCCCAGCAGCTTACGGGACTAGAAGACCAGATACGCAGTATTTT; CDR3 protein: CASSPAAYGTRRPDTQYF
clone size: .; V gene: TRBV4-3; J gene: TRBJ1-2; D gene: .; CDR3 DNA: TGCGCCAGCAGCCAAGCCGCGCAGGGCCTCTATGGCTACACCTTC; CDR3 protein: CASSQAAQGLYGYTF
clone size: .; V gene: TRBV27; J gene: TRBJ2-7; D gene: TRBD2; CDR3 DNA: TGTGCCAGCAGTTTAGGACTAGCCTACGAGCAGTACTTC; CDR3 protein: CASSLGLAYEQYF
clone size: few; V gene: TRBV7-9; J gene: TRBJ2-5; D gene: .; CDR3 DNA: TGTGCCAGCAGCTTGCAGGGTATCCAAGAGACCCAGTACTTC; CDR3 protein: CASSLQGIQETQYF
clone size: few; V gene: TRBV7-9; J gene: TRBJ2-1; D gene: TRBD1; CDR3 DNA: TGTGCCAGCAGCTTCCCAGGGGGCAATGAGCAGTTCTTC; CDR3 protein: CASSFPGGNEQFF
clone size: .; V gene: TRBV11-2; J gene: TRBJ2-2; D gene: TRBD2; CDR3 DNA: TGTGCCAGCACCCCCGGGACTAGCGGGCGTTACACCGGGGAGCTGTTTTTT; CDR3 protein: CASTPGTSGRYTGELFF
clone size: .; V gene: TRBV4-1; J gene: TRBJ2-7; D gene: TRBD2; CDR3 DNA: TGCGCCAGCAGCCAAGATTATGGGACTAGCGGATACTACGAGCAGTACTTC; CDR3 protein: CASSQDYGTSGYYEQYF
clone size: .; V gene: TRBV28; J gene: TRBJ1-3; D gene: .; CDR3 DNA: TGTGCCAGCAGTTTAGAGGGCTCTGGAAACACCATATATTTT; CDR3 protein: CASSLEGSGNTIYF
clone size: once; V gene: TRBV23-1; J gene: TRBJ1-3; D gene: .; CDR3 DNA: TGCGCCAGCTTTCCGGGACCTTCTAGCGGGGACACCATATATTTT; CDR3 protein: CASFPGPSSGDTIYF
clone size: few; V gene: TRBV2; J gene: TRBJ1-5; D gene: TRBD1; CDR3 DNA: TGTGCCAGCGGGAGAGGACAGGGGGCTCAGCCCCAGCATTTT; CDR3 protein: CASGRGQGAQPQHF
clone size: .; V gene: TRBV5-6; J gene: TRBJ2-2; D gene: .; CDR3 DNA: TGTGCCAGCAGCTTGGCGGTGTGGAGGTCCACCGGGGAGCTGTTTTTT; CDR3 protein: CASSLAVWRSTGELFF
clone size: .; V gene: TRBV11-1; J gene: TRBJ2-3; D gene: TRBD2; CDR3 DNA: TGTGCCAGCAGCTTCCAAGCGGGAGGTAATAACCCGCAGTATTTT; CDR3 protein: CASSFQAGGNNPQYF
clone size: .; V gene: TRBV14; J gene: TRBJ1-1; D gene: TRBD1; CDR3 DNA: TGTGCCAGCAGCCAATTAAAGGGGGCGAACACTGAAGCTTTCTTT; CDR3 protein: CASSQLKGANTEAFF
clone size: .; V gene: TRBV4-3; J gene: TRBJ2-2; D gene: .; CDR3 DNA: TGCGCCAGCAGCCAAGATCTAAGGACTGCCGCCCGGGAGCTGTTTTTT; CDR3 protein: CASSQDLRTAARELFF
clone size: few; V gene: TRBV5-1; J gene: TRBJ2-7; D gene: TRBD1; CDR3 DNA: TGCGCCAGCAGCTCGCGGACAGGGGGACCCTACGAGCAGTACTTC; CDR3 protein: CASSSRTGGPYEQYF
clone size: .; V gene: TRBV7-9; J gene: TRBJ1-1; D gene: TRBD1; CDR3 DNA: TGTGCCAGCAGCGCCCGACAGGGGGGGGACACTGAAGCTTTCTTT; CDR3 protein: CASSARQGGDTEAFF
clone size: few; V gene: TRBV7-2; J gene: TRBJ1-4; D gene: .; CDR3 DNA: TGTGCCAGCAGCTTCCGTCCGTCAACTTGGACTAATGAAAAACTGTTTTTT; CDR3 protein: CASSFRPSTWTNEKLFF
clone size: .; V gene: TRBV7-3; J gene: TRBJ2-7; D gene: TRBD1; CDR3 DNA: TGTGCCAGCAGCGCGACAGGGCAAACCTACGAGCAGTACTTC; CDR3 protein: CASSATGQTYEQYF
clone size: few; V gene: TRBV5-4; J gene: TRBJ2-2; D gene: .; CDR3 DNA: TGTGCCAGCAGCCCCGGCGGGGTGGAGGAGCTGTTTTTT; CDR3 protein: CASSPGGVEELFF
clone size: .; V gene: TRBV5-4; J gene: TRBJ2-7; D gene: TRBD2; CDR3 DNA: TGTGCCAGCACCCGGGCGGGAGAATCCTACGAGCAGTACTTC; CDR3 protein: CASTRAGESYEQYF
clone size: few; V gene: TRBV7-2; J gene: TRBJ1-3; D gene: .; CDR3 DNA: TGTGCCAGCAGCTTATCATCAGGGTACTCTGGAAACACCATATATTTT; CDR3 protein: CASSLSSGYSGNTIYF
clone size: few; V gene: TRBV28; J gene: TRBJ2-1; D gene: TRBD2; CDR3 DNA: TGTGCCAGCAGTCTCCAACTAGCGGGATCACATGAGCAGTTCTTC; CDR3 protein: CASSLQLAGSHEQFF
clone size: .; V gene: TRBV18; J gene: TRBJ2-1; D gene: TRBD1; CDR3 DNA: TGTGCCAGCTCAGCCGGACAGGGGATCAATGAGCAGTTCTTC; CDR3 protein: CASSAGQGINEQFF
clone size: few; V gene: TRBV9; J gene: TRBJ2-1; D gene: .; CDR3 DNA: TGTGCCAGCAGCGTAGGGGGACAAAACAATGAGCAGTTCTTC; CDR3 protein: CASSVGGQNNEQFF